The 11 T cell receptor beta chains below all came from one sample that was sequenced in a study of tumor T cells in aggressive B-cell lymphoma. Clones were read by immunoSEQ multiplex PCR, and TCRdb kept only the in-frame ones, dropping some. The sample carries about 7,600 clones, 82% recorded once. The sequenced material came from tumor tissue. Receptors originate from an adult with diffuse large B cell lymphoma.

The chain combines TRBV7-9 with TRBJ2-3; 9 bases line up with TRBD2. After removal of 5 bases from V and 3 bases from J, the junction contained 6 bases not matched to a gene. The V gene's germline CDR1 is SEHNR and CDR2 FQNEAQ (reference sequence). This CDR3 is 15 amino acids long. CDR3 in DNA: TGTGCCAGCAGCCCTGTGCTAGCGGGGACAGATACGCAGTATTTT. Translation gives CASSPVLAGTDTQYF.

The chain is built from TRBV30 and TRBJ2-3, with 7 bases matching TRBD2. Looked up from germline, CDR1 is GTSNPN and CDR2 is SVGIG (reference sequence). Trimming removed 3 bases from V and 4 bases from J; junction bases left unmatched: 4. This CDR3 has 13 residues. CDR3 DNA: TGTGCCTGGAGCCAGACTAGCCCAGATACGCAGTATTTT. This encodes CAWSQTSPDTQYF.

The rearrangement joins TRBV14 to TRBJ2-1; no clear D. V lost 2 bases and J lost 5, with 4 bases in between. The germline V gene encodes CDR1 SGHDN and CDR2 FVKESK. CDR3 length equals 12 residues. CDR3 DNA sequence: TGTGCCAGCAGCCAACTCCACAATGAGCAGTTCTTC. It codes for CASSQLHNEQFF.

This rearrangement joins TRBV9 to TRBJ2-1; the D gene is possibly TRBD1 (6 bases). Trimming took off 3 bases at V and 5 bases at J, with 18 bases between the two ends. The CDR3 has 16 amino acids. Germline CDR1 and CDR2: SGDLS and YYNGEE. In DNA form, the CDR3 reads TGTGCCAGCAGCGCTAACCGGGACATGGTTCACAATGAGCAGTTCTTC. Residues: CASSANRDMVHNEQFF.

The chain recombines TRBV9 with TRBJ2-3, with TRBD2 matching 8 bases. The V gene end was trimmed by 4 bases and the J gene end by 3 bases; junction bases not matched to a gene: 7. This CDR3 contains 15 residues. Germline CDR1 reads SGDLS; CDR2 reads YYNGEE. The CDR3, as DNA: TGTGCCAGCAGCCGAGAGCGGGGGTCGACAGATACGCAGTATTTT. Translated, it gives CASSRERGSTDTQYF. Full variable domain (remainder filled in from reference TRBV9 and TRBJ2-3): DSGVTQTPKHLITATGQRVTLRCSPRSGDLSVYWYQQSLDQGLQFLIQYYNGEERAKGNILERFSAQQFPDLHSELNLSSLELGDSALYFCASSRERGSTDTQYFGPGTRLTVL.

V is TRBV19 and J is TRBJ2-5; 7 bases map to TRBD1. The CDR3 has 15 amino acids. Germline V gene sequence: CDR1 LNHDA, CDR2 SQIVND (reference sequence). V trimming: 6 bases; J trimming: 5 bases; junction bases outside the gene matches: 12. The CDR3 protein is CASSDRENAIETQYF. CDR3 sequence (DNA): TGTGCCAGTAGCGACAGGGAGAATGCAATCGAGACCCAGTACTTC.

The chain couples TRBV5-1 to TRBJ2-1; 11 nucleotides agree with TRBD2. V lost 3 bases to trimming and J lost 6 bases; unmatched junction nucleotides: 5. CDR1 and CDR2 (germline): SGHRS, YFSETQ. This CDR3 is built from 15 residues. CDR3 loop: CASSSTSGELNEQFF. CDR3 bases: TGCGCCAGCAGCTCGACTAGCGGGGAGCTCAATGAGCAGTTCTTC.

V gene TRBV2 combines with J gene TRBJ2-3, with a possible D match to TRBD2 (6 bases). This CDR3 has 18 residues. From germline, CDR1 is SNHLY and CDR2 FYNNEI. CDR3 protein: CADSGRGGSTTSTDTQYF. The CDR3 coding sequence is TGTGCAGATTCGGGGCGGGGTGGGAGTACCACTAGCACAGATACGCAGTATTTT.

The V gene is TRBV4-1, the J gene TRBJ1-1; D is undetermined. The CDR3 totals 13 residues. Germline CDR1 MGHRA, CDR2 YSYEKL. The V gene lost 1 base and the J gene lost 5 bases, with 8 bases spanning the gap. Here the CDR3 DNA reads TGCGCCAGCAGCCAAGGACACAAAACTGAAGCTTTCTTT. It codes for CASSQGHKTEAFF.

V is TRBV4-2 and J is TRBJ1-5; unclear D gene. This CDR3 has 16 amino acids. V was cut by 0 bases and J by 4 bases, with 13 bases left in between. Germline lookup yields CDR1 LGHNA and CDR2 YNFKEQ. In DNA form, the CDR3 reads TGTGCCAGCAGCCAAGATCATCCGGACTTTAATCAGCCCCAGCATTTT. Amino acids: CASSQDHPDFNQPQHF.

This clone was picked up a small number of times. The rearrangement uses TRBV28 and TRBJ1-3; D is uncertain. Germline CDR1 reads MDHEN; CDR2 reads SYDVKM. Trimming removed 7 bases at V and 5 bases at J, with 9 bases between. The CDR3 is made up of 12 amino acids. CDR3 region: CASITTRNTIYF. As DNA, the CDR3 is TGTGCCAGCATCACTACTAGAAACACCATATATTTT.